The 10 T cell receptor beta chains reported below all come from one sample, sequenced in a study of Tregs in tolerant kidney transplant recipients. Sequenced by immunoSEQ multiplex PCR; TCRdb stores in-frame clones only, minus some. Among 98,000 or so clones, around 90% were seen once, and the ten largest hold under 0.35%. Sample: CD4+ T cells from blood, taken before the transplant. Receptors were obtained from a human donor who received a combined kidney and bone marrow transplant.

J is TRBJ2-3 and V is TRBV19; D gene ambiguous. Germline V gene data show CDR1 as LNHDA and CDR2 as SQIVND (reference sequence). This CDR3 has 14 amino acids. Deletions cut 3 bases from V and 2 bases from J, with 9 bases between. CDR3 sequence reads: CASSIDSTTDTQYF. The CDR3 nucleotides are TGTGCCAGTAGTATCGACTCCACCACAGATACGCAGTATTTT. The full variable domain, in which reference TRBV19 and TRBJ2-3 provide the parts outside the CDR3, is DGGITQSPKYLFRKEGQNVTLSCEQNLNHDAMYWYRQDPGQGLRLIYYSQIVNDFQKGDIAEGYSVSREKKESFPLTVTSAQKNPTAFYLCASSIDSTTDTQYFGPGTRLTVL.

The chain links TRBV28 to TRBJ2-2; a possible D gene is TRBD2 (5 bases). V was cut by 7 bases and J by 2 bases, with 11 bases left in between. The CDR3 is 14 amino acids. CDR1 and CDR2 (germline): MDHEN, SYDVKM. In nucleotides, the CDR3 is TGTGCCAGCAACGAAAGGACTAACACCGGGGAGCTGTTTTTT. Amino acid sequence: CASNERTNTGELFF.

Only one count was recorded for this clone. CDR3 coding DNA: TGTGCCAGCAGTACTTGGACAGGGGAGAACTATGGCTACACCTTC. Amino acid sequence: CASSTWTGENYGYTF. This sequence joins TRBV27 and TRBJ1-2, with 9 bases lining up with TRBD1. Trimming at V came to 5 bases and at J to 2 bases, leaving 6 bases not matched to a gene. The CDR3 is made up of 15 amino acids. The V gene's germline CDR1 is MNHEY and CDR2 SMNVEV (reference sequence).

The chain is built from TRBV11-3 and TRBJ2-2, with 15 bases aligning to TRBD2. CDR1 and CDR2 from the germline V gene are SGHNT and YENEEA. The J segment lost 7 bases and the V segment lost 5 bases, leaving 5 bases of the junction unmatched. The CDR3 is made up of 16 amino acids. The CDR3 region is CASSRGLAGGYGELFF. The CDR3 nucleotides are TGTGCCAGCAGCCGAGGACTAGCGGGAGGGTACGGGGAGCTGTTTTTT.

DNA of the CDR3: TGTGCCATCTCCGAGCCACCAGATACGCAGTATTTT. Its protein is CAISEPPDTQYF. The chain links TRBV10-3 to TRBJ2-3; no definite D call. Germline lookup yields CDR1 ENHRY and CDR2 SYGVKD. CDR3 length: 12 amino acids. Trimming took off 8 bases at V and 4 bases at J, with 10 bases between the two ends.

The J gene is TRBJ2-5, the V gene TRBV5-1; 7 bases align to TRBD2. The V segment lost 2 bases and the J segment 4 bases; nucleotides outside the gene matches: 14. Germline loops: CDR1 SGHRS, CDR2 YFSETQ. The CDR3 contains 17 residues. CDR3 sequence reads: CASSLARREDVGETQYF. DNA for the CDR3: TGCGCCAGCAGCTTAGCACGACGGGAGGATGTCGGAGAGACCCAGTACTTC.

CDR3 loop: CASDPLGGGIGEQFF. CDR3 nucleotides: TGTGCCAGCGACCCCCTTGGGGGGGGTATCGGTGAGCAGTTCTTC. The genes are TRBV6-1 and TRBJ2-1; 7 bases are a match to TRBD2. This CDR3 has 15 amino acids. Per germline, CDR1 MNHNS and CDR2 SASEGT. After removal of 8 bases from V and 9 bases from J, the junction contained 16 bases not matched to a gene.

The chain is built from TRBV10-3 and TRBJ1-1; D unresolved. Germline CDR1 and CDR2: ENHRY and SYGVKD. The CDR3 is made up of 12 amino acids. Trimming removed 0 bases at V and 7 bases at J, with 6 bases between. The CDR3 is CAISESSFEAFF. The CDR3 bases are TGTGCCATCAGTGAGTCGAGTTTTGAAGCTTTCTTT.

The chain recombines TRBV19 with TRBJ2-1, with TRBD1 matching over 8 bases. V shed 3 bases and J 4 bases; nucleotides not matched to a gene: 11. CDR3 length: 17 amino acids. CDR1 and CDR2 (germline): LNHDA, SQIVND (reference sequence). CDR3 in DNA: TGTGCCAGTAGTATTGAGTATCGGACAGGGCTTTACAATGAGCAGTTCTTC. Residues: CASSIEYRTGLYNEQFF.

The CDR3 nucleotides read TGTGCCAGCAGCCTCACATACGCAGGGAACTATGGCTACACCTTC. Protein sequence: CASSLTYAGNYGYTF. This sequence joins TRBV7-2 and TRBJ1-2; TRBD1 is a possible D gene (5 bases). Germline loops: CDR1 SGHTA, CDR2 FQGNSA. V was shortened by 5 bases and J by 2 bases, with 15 bases between the two germline ends. The CDR3 spans 15 residues.